A single sample is the source of the 27 T cell receptor beta chains below, sequenced in a study of blood T cell repertoires in COVID-19. The assay was immunoSEQ multiplex PCR, and TCRdb's table has in-frame clones only and misses some. Here the sample spans roughly 120,000 clones, over 75% being singletons. The sequenced sample was peripheral blood. Source of these receptors: a man aged 50-60 years with acute or convalescent COVID-19.

The V and J genes are TRBV10-3 and TRBJ1-5, with a weak D call TRBD1 (6 bases). Germline values: CDR1 ENHRY, CDR2 SYGVKD. This CDR3 comprises 13 residues. The V end was cut by 7 bases, the J end by 0 bases, with 7 bases between. The DNA for the CDR3 is TGTGCCATCAAGGGGGATAGCAATCAGCCCCAGCATTTT. Amino acid sequence: CAIKGDSNQPQHF.

This sequence joins TRBV4-1 and TRBJ2-5; 14 bases match TRBD2. V shed 3 bases and J 7 bases; nucleotides not matched to a gene: 7. The CDR3 extends over 16 amino acids. Germline CDR1 reads MGHRA; CDR2 reads YSYEKL. The CDR3 here is CASSHRTSGGIGTQYF. CDR3 bases: TGCGCCAGCAGCCACCGGACTAGCGGGGGGATTGGGACCCAGTACTTC.

This chain connects TRBV19 to TRBJ2-7; 9 bases agree with TRBD2. The length of the CDR3 is 13 residues. Per germline, CDR1 LNHDA and CDR2 SQIVND (reference sequence). Unmatched junction bases numbered 10, after V lost 9 bases and J lost 7 bases. In DNA, the CDR3 is TGTGCCAGCGGAAGCGGGGGGCCTACGGAGCAGTACTTC. This sequence encodes CASGSGGPTEQYF. The full variable domain, rest sourced from reference TRBV19 and TRBJ2-7, is DGGITQSPKYLFRKEGQNVTLSCEQNLNHDAMYWYRQDPGQGLRLIYYSQIVNDFQKGDIAEGYSVSREKKESFPLTVTSAQKNPTAFYLCASGSGGPTEQYFGPGTRLTVT.

This chain uses TRBV18 with TRBJ2-1; the match to TRBD1 covers 9 bases. V lost 5 bases to trimming and J lost 5 bases; unmatched junction nucleotides: 1. Per the germline V gene, CDR1 is KGHSH and CDR2 is LQKENI. This CDR3 has 13 residues. Here the CDR3 DNA reads TGTGCCAGCTCAGGGACAGGGAACAATGAGCAGTTCTTC. It specifies CASSGTGNNEQFF.

This sequence joins TRBV19 and TRBJ2-3, with 11 bases matching TRBD1. Per germline, CDR1 LNHDA and CDR2 SQIVND (reference sequence). With 2 bases clipped from V and 2 bases from J, the junction kept 9 bases outside the gene matches. The CDR3 contains 18 residues. The CDR3 DNA is TGTGCCAGTAGTATAAGTCTGGGACAGGGGGTAGCCACAGATACGCAGTATTTT. This codes for CASSISLGQGVATDTQYF.

This clone was counted between two and nine times. The J gene is TRBJ2-7, the V gene TRBV3-1 (or the pseudogene TRBV3-2); D might be TRBD1 (5 bases). Between the trimmed V and J ends, which lost 2 bases and 7 bases, there was a span of 9 bases. The CDR3 is 12 residues long. CDR1 is LGHDT and CDR2 is YNNKEL in the germline V gene (reference sequence). The CDR3 sequence: CASSQNGHEQYF. CDR3 in DNA: TGTGCCAGCAGCCAAAATGGACATGAGCAGTACTTC.

This clone appeared a single time. The chain is built from TRBV24-1 and TRBJ2-3, with a tentative D call TRBD2 (6 bases). Germline-derived CDR1 and CDR2 are KGHDR and SFDVKD. V shed 5 bases and J shed 0 bases, with 14 bases lying between them. The CDR3 is made up of 16 amino acids. The CDR3 bases are TGTGCCACCAGTGGTGCGACCGGGACTAGCACAGATACGCAGTATTTT. It is translated as CATSGATGTSTDTQYF.

The V call is TRBV5-1, the J call TRBJ1-1, with 9 bases fitting TRBD1. Germline V gene data show CDR1 as SGHRS and CDR2 as YFSETQ. The CDR3 is 15 residues long. V dropped 4 bases and J dropped 7; count of bases not matched to a gene: 11. The chain's CDR3 is CASSLTPGQGNEAFF. As DNA, the CDR3 is TGCGCCAGCAGCCTAACTCCGGGACAGGGAAATGAAGCTTTCTTT.

This sequence joins TRBV5-4 and TRBJ1-5; 7 nucleotides match TRBD1. V lost 4 bases and J lost 11; bases outside the gene matches: 9. Looked up from germline, CDR1 is SGHNT and CDR2 is YYREEE (reference sequence). The CDR3 consists of 13 residues. Written as DNA, the CDR3 is TGTGCCAGCAGCCAACAGGGGTCCAGGGCCCAGCATTTT. Its protein is CASSQQGSRAQHF.

This clone was recorded only once. The chain has TRBV5-8 and TRBJ1-4; unclear D gene. The ends were cut back, 4 bases at V and 0 bases at J, with 10 bases in the middle. The germline V gene has CDR1 SGHTS and CDR2 YDEGEE. The CDR3 runs 15 residues. DNA of the CDR3: TGTGCCAGCAGCCGAAGCCGATCAACTAATGAAAAACTGTTTTTT. It is translated as CASSRSRSTNEKLFF.

This rearrangement joins TRBV14 to TRBJ2-2; TRBD1 matches 8 bases. Per the germline V gene, CDR1 is SGHDN and CDR2 is FVKESK. The V and J ends lost 4 bases and 6 bases, in that order; junction bases with no gene match: 7. This CDR3 is built from 15 residues. CDR3: CASSRGQGGAGELFF. As DNA, the CDR3 is TGTGCCAGCAGCCGCGGACAGGGTGGTGCCGGGGAGCTGTTTTTT.

In this sample, this clone turned up once. CDR3 loop: CASSAGGPDTQYF. CDR3 in DNA: TGTGCCAGCAGCGCGGGGGGGCCGGATACGCAGTATTTT. This chain links TRBV9 with TRBJ2-3, with 8 bases identical to TRBD2. There are 13 residues in the CDR3. Germline values: CDR1 SGDLS, CDR2 YYNGEE. Germline trimming cut 3 bases from V and 6 bases from J; bases unmatched to any gene: 3.

The chain carries TRBV24-1 and TRBJ2-7; weak D call: TRBD1 (5 bases). Per germline, CDR1 KGHDR and CDR2 SFDVKD. The CDR3 covers 16 residues. Trimming left V 5 bases short and J 4 bases short, with 20 bases between. CDR3 nucleotide sequence: TGTGCCACCAGTGCCCCGACCCGAGACAGCTTTTACGAGCAGTACTTC. This gives the protein CATSAPTRDSFYEQYF.

This sequence joins TRBV5-6 and TRBJ1-5; D gene uncertain. The CDR3 runs to 13 residues. Trimming cost V 3 bases and J 7 bases, with 11 bases left between them. Looked up from germline, CDR1 is SGHDT and CDR2 is YYEEEE. In nucleotides, the CDR3 is TGTGCCAGCAGCTCCTCCGGAGGCCAGCCCCAGCATTTT. Encoded protein: CASSSSGGQPQHF.

The chain combines TRBV28 with TRBJ1-1; tentative D call: TRBD1 (6 bases). CDR1 is MDHEN, CDR2 SYDVKM, per germline. V dropped 7 bases and J dropped 8 bases, with 17 bases sitting between them. CDR3 length equals 13 residues. CDR3 region: CASTIQGRGEAFF. The CDR3 nucleotides read TGTGCCAGCACTATCCAGGGGCGCGGGGAAGCTTTCTTT.

The CDR3 sequence: CASSIIYLAGGGNEQFF. The CDR3 DNA sequence: TGTGCCAGCAGCATAATATACCTAGCGGGAGGCGGCAATGAGCAGTTCTTC. The rearrangement uses TRBV5-8 and TRBJ2-1; 11 bases fit TRBD2. There are 17 residues in the CDR3. Germline-derived CDR1 and CDR2 are SGHTS and YDEGEE. Trimming cost V 4 bases and J 6 bases; bases outside gene matches: 12.

The genes are TRBV12-3 or TRBV12-4 and TRBJ1-2; unclear D gene. The CDR3 extends over 13 amino acids. The V end lost 3 bases, the J end lost 6 bases, and 11 bases lay between the germline ends. CDR3 residues: CASSLGGVDGYTF. For the CDR3, the DNA is TGTGCCAGCAGTTTGGGAGGCGTCGATGGCTACACCTTC.

V gene TRBV12-3 or TRBV12-4 combines with J gene TRBJ2-7, with 9 bases identical to TRBD1. V dropped 5 bases and J dropped 3; count of bases not matched to a gene: 2. This CDR3 has 13 residues. The CDR3 sequence is CASSPGQGYEQYF. DNA for the CDR3: TGTGCCAGCAGTCCGGGACAGGGCTACGAGCAGTACTTC.

V and J are TRBV19 and TRBJ1-6; 8 positions agree with TRBD1. Germline loops: CDR1 LNHDA, CDR2 SQIVND (reference sequence). The trim removed 1 base at V and 8 bases at J, leaving 4 bases unmatched. The CDR3 sequence is 15 residues long. This CDR3 is CASSIVGQGYSPLHF. Here the CDR3 DNA reads TGTGCCAGTAGTATAGTCGGACAGGGTTATTCACCCCTCCACTTT.

This clone was counted at least ten times. The V and J genes are TRBV6-5 and TRBJ2-7; 16 bases line up with TRBD2. Per the germline V gene, CDR1 is MNHEY and CDR2 is SVGAGI. The CDR3 is 15 residues long. V trimming: 5 bases; J trimming: 10 bases; junction bases outside the gene matches: 8. In DNA, the CDR3 is TGTGCCAGCAGTCCACTTGGGACTAGCGGGAGGGCCCAGTACTTC. Its protein is CASSPLGTSGRAQYF.

This clone was seen once. The chain employs TRBV4-1 and TRBJ2-7; 10 nucleotides line up with TRBD1. The CDR3 runs 17 residues. J gave up 0 bases and V 1 base, and 6 bases lay outside the gene matches. The germline V gene encodes CDR1 MGHRA and CDR2 YSYEKL. CDR3 sequence reads: CASSQAGGTGVSYEQYF. In DNA form, the CDR3 reads TGCGCCAGCAGCCAAGCCGGGGGGACAGGGGTCTCCTACGAGCAGTACTTC.

The V gene is TRBV15, the J gene TRBJ2-1; 9 nucleotides agree with TRBD2. There are 15 residues in the CDR3. Germline CDR1 reads LNHNV; CDR2 reads YYDKDF (reference sequence). Trimming took 0 bases from V and 9 from J; bases not matched to a gene: 6. The CDR3 DNA is TGTGCCACCAGCAGAGAATGGGGCGGGAGGGGTGAGCAGTTCTTC. Its protein is CATSREWGGRGEQFF.

The rearrangement links TRBV15 to TRBJ2-7; D remains unclear. This CDR3 region has 14 residues. The V end was cut by 5 bases, the J end by 4 bases, with 15 bases between. Germline V gives CDR1 LNHNV, CDR2 YYDKDF (reference sequence). The CDR3 DNA reads TGTGCCACCAGCGCACCTTCCCCCCGGTACGAGCAGTACTTC. It codes for CATSAPSPRYEQYF.

The sample holds a few counts of this clone. The chain combines TRBV5-1 with TRBJ1-3; 8 bases fit TRBD1. The length of the CDR3 is 15 residues. Trimming cost V 4 bases and J 5 bases; bases outside gene matches: 8. In germline, CDR1 is SGHRS, CDR2 YFSETQ. The CDR3 region is CASSPGRGQRNTIYF. The CDR3 DNA is TGCGCCAGCAGCCCCGGCAGGGGGCAAAGAAACACCATATATTTT.

V and J are TRBV7-3 and TRBJ2-3; 12 nucleotides line up with TRBD2. The CDR3 runs 18 residues. Germline CDR1 reads SGHTA; CDR2 reads FQGTGA. The junction had 6 bases not matched to a gene; V was cut back by 1 base and J by 1 base. CDR3: CASSLNPLAGGGTDTQYF. Here the CDR3 DNA reads TGTGCCAGCAGCTTAAATCCTCTAGCGGGAGGGGGCACAGATACGCAGTATTTT.

The chain joins TRBV6-6 to TRBJ1-4, with D possibly being TRBD1 (6 bases). Trimming removed 4 bases from V and 7 bases from J, with 7 bases in between. Germline CDR1 MNHNY, CDR2 SVGAGI (reference sequence). The CDR3 runs to 12 residues. The CDR3 nucleotides are TGTGCCAGCAGTTCCAGGGGTGAAAAACTGTTTTTT. It encodes CASSSRGEKLFF.

The CDR3: CASRSGPRNGYTF. Written as DNA, the CDR3 is TGCGCCAGCAGGTCAGGGCCCAGGAATGGCTACACCTTC. The chain joins TRBV5-1 to TRBJ1-2, with D possibly being TRBD1 (5 bases). Trimming stripped 5 bases from V and 6 bases from J, with 14 bases between. The CDR3 length is 13 residues. CDR1 is SGHRS, CDR2 YFSETQ, per germline.